A single T cell receptor beta chain is shown here with its context. The antigen remains undetermined. The sample originates from a study of beta chain features in type 1 diabetes. Since all of the isolated RNA was reverse transcribed, expressed TCRB transcripts were what got sequenced. Using immunoSEQ multiplex PCR, the repertoire was profiled, and TCRdb retains in-frame clones only, with some absent. The table lists a few hundred thousand clones, 9.6% of them singletons, with 0.03% to 0.04% in the top ten. The CDR3 is made up of 14 amino acids. Germline lookup yields CDR1 MGHRA and CDR2 YSYEKL. Trimming shortened V by 1 base and J by 4 bases, and 10 bases separated the two germline ends. Sorted populations all had greater than 95% purity. Study results and caveats: Any HLA type influence on TCRB rearrangement was left unresolved here.

The sequenced sample was naive CD4+ T cells from blood. The TCR sequence derives from a young woman in good health. The chain combines TRBV4-1 with TRBJ1-1; D uncertain. In DNA form, the CDR3 reads TGCGCCAGCAGCCAAGTAGCGGTAGCCACTGAAGCTTTCTTT. This gives the protein CASSQVAVATEAFF.